The rows below give T cell receptor beta chains drawn from one sample of a study of T cells in Graves' hyperthyroidism and ophthalmopathy. One entry per CDR3 protein, called by TCRdb with MiXCR from the multiplex PCR reads. The data contain about 510,000 distinct CDR3 sequences, about 46% of them singletons. The sequenced sample consisted of peripheral blood or thyroid tissue (not recorded which). These receptors were obtained from an adult woman with Graves' disease, either hyperthyroidism or ophthalmopathy (not recorded which). Both conserved end residues are part of each CDR3. The order of the fields is clone size, V gene, D gene, J gene, CDR3 DNA, CDR3 protein. The D gene is left open where the match is weak. Where a row states a size, it is once, few, many or the class of an expanded clone; other rows omit it.

>many|TRBV10-3|-|TRBJ2-7
TGTGCCATCACCTCAGGCGGGAACTACGAGCAGTACTTC
CAITSGGNYEQYF
>-|TRBV7-3|TRBD2|TRBJ2-7
TGTGCCAGCAGCTACGGACTAGCGGGAGTAGGGACAAGCGTATCCTACGAGCAGTACTTC
CASSYGLAGVGTSVSYEQYF
>-|TRBV10-3|-|TRBJ1-2
TGTGCCATCACCCAAAACAGGGACAACTATGGCTACACCTTC
CAITQNRDNYGYTF
>-|TRBV12-3/TRBV12-4|TRBD1|TRBJ1-5
TGTGCCAGCAGTCTAGACAGGGGTCGCAATCAGCCCCAGCATTTT
CASSLDRGRNQPQHF
>once|TRBV13|-|TRBJ1-2
TGCGCCAGCAGCCACCTCGGACTCTATGGCTACACCTTC
CASSHLGLYGYTF
>few|TRBV10-3|-|TRBJ1-1
TGTGCCATCAGTGATCACCGACAGATTGAAGCTTTCTTT
CAISDHRQIEAFF
>-|TRBV7-9|TRBD1|TRBJ1-4
TGTGCCGGCAGCTTTCGGACCCAGGGGGTCGAAAAACTGTTTTTT
CAGSFRTQGVEKLFF
>-|TRBV20-1|TRBD1|TRBJ2-2
TGCAGTGCTTTACAGGGGGCCGGGGAGCTGTTTTTT
CSALQGAGELFF
>-|TRBV15|TRBD1|TRBJ1-2
TGTGCCAGCCACGACAGGGGAAGGGATCCTGGCTACACCTTC
CASHDRGRDPGYTF
>many|TRBV7-9|-|TRBJ2-5
TGTGCCAGCAGCTCCGGACCCGTGGGTGAGACCCAGTACTTC
CASSSGPVGETQYF